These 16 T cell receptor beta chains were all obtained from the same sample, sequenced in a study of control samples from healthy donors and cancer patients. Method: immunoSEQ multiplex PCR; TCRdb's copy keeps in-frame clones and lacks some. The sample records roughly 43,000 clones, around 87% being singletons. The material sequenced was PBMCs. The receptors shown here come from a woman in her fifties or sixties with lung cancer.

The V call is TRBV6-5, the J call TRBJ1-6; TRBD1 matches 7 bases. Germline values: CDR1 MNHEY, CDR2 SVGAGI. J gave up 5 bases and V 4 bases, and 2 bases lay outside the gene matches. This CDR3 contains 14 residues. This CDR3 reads CASSWDSNNSPLHF. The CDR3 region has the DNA TGTGCCAGCAGTTGGGACAGCAATAATTCACCCCTCCACTTT.

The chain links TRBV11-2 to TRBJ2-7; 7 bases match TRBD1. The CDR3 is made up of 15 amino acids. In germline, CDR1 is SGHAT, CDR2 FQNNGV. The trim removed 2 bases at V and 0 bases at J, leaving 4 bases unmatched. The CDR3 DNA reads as TGTGCCAGCAGCTTAATCGGGGACAGCTCCTACGAGCAGTACTTC. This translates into CASSLIGDSSYEQYF.

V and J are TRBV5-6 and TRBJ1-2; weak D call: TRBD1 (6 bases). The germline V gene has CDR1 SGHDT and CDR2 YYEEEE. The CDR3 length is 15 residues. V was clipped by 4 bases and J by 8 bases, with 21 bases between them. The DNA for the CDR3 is TGTGCCAGCAGCCCCGTGGGACGGGGGGCGTGGGGCTACACCTTC. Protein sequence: CASSPVGRGAWGYTF.

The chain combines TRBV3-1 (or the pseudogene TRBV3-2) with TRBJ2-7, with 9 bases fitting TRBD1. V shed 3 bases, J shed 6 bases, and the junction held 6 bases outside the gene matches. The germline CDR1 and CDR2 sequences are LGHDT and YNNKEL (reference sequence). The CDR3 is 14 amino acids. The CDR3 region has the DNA TGTGCCAGCAGCCATGCGGGACAGGGCATCGAGCAGTACTTC. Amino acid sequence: CASSHAGQGIEQYF.

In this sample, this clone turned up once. The CDR3 spells CASSAPERPNQPQHF. DNA of the CDR3: TGTGCCAGCAGTGCCCCGGAGAGGCCGAATCAGCCCCAGCATTTT. This rearrangement joins TRBV28 to TRBJ1-5; D gene ambiguous. Looked up from germline, CDR1 is MDHEN and CDR2 is SYDVKM. This CDR3 spans 15 amino acids. V was pared by 5 bases and J by 4 bases, with 15 bases between.

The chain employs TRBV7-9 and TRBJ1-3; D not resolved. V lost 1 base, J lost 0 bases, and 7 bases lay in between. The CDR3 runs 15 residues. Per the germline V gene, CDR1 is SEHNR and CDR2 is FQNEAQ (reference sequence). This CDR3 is CASSLVSVSGNTIYF. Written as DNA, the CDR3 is TGTGCCAGCAGCTTAGTCTCAGTCTCTGGAAACACCATATATTTT.

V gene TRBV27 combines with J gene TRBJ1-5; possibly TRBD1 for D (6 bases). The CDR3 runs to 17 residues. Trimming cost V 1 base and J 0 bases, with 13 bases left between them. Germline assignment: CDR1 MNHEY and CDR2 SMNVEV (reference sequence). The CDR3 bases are TGTGCCAGCAGTTTATACGCAGGGGCCCATAGCAATCAGCCCCAGCATTTT. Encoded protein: CASSLYAGAHSNQPQHF.

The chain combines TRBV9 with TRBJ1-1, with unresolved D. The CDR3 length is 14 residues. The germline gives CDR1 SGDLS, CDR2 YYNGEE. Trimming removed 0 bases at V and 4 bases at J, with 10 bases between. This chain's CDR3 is CASSVGAAGTEAFF. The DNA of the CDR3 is TGTGCCAGCAGCGTAGGGGCAGCGGGCACTGAAGCTTTCTTT.

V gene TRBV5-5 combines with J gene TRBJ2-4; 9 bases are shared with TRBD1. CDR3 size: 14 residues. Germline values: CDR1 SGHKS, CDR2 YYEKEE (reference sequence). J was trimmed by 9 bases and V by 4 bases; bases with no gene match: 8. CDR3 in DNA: TGTGCCAGCAGCACGGACAGGGGAGGAGGCATTCAGTACTTC. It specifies CASSTDRGGGIQYF.

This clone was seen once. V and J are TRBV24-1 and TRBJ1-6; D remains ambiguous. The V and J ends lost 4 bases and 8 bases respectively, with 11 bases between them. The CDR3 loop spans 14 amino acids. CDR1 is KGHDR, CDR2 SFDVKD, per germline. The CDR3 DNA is TGTGCCACCAGTGAGGCGGATCGGGATTCACCCCTCCACTTT. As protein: CATSEADRDSPLHF.

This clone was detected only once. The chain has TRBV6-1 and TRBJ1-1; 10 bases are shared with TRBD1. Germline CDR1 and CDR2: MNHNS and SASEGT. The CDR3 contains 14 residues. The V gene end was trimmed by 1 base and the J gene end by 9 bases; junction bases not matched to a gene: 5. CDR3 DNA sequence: TGTGCCAGCAGTGAAGGGACAGGGGGACTTAAAGCTTTCTTT. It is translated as CASSEGTGGLKAFF.

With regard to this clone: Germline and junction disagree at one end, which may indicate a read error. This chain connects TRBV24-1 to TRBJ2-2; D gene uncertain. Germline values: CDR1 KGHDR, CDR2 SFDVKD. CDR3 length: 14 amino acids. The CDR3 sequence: CAISGIGNPGELFF. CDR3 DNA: TGTGCCATTTCGGGTATAGGGAACCCCGGGGAGCTGTTTTTT.

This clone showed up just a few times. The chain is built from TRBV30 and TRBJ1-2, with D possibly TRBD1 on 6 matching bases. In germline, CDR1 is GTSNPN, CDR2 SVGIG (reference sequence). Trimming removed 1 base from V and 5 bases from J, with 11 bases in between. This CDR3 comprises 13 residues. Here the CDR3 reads CAWSAGAHYGYTF. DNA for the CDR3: TGTGCCTGGAGTGCAGGGGCGCATTATGGCTACACCTTC. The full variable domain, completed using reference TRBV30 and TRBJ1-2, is SQTIHQWPATLVQPVGSPLSLECTVEGTSNPNLYWYRQAAGRGLQLLFYSVGIGQISSEVPQNLSASRPQDRQFILSSKKLLLSDSGFYLCAWSAGAHYGYTFGSGTRLTVV.

The CDR3 sequence is CASKRPSGNTIYF. CDR3 coding DNA: TGTGCCAGCAAAAGGCCCTCTGGAAACACCATATATTTT. V and J are TRBV12-3 or TRBV12-4 and TRBJ1-3; no firm D call. The CDR3 contains 13 residues. The V gene lost 7 bases and the J gene lost 0 bases, with 7 bases spanning the gap.

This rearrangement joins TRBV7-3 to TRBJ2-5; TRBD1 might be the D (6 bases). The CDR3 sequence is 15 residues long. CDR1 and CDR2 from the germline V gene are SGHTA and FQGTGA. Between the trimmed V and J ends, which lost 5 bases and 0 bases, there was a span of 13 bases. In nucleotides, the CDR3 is TGTGCCAGCAGCCGAGGCGGACAGAACCAAGAGACCCAGTACTTC. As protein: CASSRGGQNQETQYF.

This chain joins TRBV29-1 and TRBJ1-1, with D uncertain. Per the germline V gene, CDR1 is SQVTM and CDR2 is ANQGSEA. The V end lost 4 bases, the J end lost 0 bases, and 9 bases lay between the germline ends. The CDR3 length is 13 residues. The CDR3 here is CSVGVQVNTEAFF. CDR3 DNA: TGCAGCGTTGGTGTCCAGGTGAACACTGAAGCTTTCTTT.